These 10 T cell receptor beta chains share one sample of origin, sequenced in a study of beta chain features in type 1 diabetes. The antigens of these receptors remain unknown. Sequenced material consisted of expressed TCRB transcripts (all of the isolated RNA was reverse transcribed). Profiled with immunoSEQ multiplex PCR; TCRdb holds only in-frame clones, not every one. The sample consists of 200,000 to 300,000 clones, 9.5% to 13% of them appearing once. Study-wide results and limits: In every one of the four CD4+ subsets, TCRB CDR3s were moderately but significantly shorter in Type 1 diabetes patients.

Material for sequencing was naive CD4+ T cells from blood. These receptors all come from a young man with type 1 diabetes.

The rearrangement uses TRBV19 and TRBJ1-5, with D hard to call. Trimming removed 6 bases at V and 2 bases at J, with 11 bases between. The CDR3 contains 14 residues. The germline gives CDR1 LNHDA, CDR2 SQIVND (reference sequence). CDR3 sequence reads: CASRVRGGNQPQHF. The CDR3 bases are TGTGCCAGTAGGGTTAGAGGAGGCAATCAGCCCCAGCATTTT.

This clone was recorded a few times. The chain links TRBV27 to TRBJ1-1; 7 bases are a match to TRBD1. CDR3 length: 15 residues. Germline values: CDR1 MNHEY, CDR2 SMNVEV (reference sequence). Trimming cost V 5 bases and J 5 bases; bases outside gene matches: 11. CDR3 nucleotides: TGTGCCAGCAGTCCGCCGGGAAGGGGGCGGACTGAAGCTTTCTTT. Translation: CASSPPGRGRTEAFF.

There are a few counts of this clone. The V gene is TRBV7-9, the J gene TRBJ2-7; 7 positions match TRBD1. Germline V gives CDR1 SEHNR, CDR2 FQNEAQ (reference sequence). This CDR3 region has 17 residues. J was trimmed by 4 bases and V by 1 base; bases with no gene match: 13. DNA of the CDR3: TGTGCCAGCAGCTTAGGAATCCTAGCCGGGACAGCATACGAGCAGTACTTC. It translates to CASSLGILAGTAYEQYF.

In this sample, this clone turned up a few times. The genes are TRBV7-9 and TRBJ2-1; 7 positions agree with TRBD1. The germline V gene encodes CDR1 SEHNR and CDR2 FQNEAQ (reference sequence). V trimming: 4 bases; J trimming: 6 bases; junction bases outside the gene matches: 18. This CDR3 has 18 amino acids. The CDR3 here is CASSSRDRRNSTGNEQFF. The CDR3 DNA is TGTGCCAGCAGCTCCAGGGACAGACGGAATTCTACTGGCAATGAGCAGTTCTTC.

The V call is TRBV7-9, the J call TRBJ2-2; D might be TRBD1 (5 bases). Trimming cost V 3 bases and J 1 base, with 21 bases left between them. The germline V gene encodes CDR1 SEHNR and CDR2 FQNEAQ (reference sequence). CDR3 length: 19 residues. This CDR3 reads CASSLGRRGLIRNTGELFF. CDR3 DNA sequence: TGTGCCAGCAGCTTGGGGCGTAGGGGCCTCATCCGGAACACCGGGGAGCTGTTTTTT.

The chain's CDR3 is CASRTSPTGFYGYTF. The DNA of the CDR3 is TGTGCCAGTAGGACATCGCCGACAGGATTCTATGGCTACACCTTC. The rearrangement joins TRBV19 to TRBJ1-2, with a possible D match to TRBD1 (6 bases). The V and J ends lost 6 bases and 4 bases respectively, with 18 bases between them. Germline V gene data show CDR1 as LNHDA and CDR2 as SQIVND (reference sequence). The CDR3 runs 15 residues.

The CDR3 nucleotides are TGTGCCAGCAGCTTATCAGGGTCCCTTTCTGAAAAACTGTTTTTT. Translating gives CASSLSGSLSEKLFF. The rearrangement joins TRBV5-6 to TRBJ1-4, with D possibly being TRBD1 (5 bases). CDR1 and CDR2 from the germline V gene are SGHDT and YYEEEE. This CDR3 comprises 15 residues. Trimming pared 2 bases from V and 7 bases from J, leaving 15 bases between.

The V gene is TRBV7-2, the J gene TRBJ2-7; 7 nucleotides line up with TRBD1. This CDR3 contains 16 residues. In germline, CDR1 is SGHTA, CDR2 FQGNSA. The J segment lost 0 bases and the V segment lost 1 base, leaving 6 bases of the junction unmatched. The CDR3 DNA is TGTGCCAGCAGCTTAGATTTGGGACAGAGCTCCTACGAGCAGTACTTC. Amino acid sequence: CASSLDLGQSSYEQYF.

This clone was counted a single time. This chain links TRBV7-3 with TRBJ2-7, with D perhaps TRBD2 (6 bases). There are 12 residues in the CDR3. Germline assignment: CDR1 SGHTA and CDR2 FQGTGA. Trimming cost V 4 bases and J 11 bases, with 15 bases left between them. The CDR3, as DNA: TGTGCCAGCAGCTACCCCGGAGCGGGCAAGTACTTC. Encoded protein: CASSYPGAGKYF.

This clone was detected once. The CDR3 DNA reads TGTGCCAGCAGCTTACCCGGGACTAGCACTACGAACACCGGGGAGCTGTTTTTT. It yields the protein CASSLPGTSTTNTGELFF. V gene TRBV27 combines with J gene TRBJ2-2, with 9 nucleotides matching TRBD2. The CDR3 runs 18 residues. Trimming took 6 bases from V and 0 from J; bases not matched to a gene: 11. The V gene's germline CDR1 is MNHEY and CDR2 SMNVEV (reference sequence).